The 26 T cell receptor beta chains below come from one sample, sequenced in a study of T cell repertoires in cytomegalovirus infection. The antigens of these receptors remain unknown. Using its own MiXCR run on the reads, TCRdb lists one record per CDR3 protein. The data hold fewer than 900,000 distinct CDR3 sequences, with 25% to 30% observed a single time. Sequencing used cultured CD8+ T cells from PBMCs, obtained from culture after CMV antigen stimulation. The receptor source for this set is a human donor in good health (CMV status not recorded). Some clones in this sample may be carry-over from other donors' samples.

This clonotype was picked up many times. V usage is TRBV7-8 and J usage is TRBJ2-2, with 9 bases identical to TRBD1. The CDR3 runs 13 residues. Germline values: CDR1 SGHVS, CDR2 FQNEAQ. CDR3 protein: CAERDRDTGELFF. The CDR3 coding sequence is TGTGCGGAACGGGACAGGGACACCGGGGAGCTGTTTTTT.

This clonotype was recorded a few times. The chain is built from TRBV27 and TRBJ2-3, with 8 bases that match TRBD2. The junction had 8 bases not matched to a gene; V was cut back by 5 bases and J by 1 base. The CDR3 sequence is 16 residues long. Germline lookup yields CDR1 MNHEY and CDR2 SMNVEV (reference sequence). For the CDR3, the DNA is TGTGCCAGCAGTCCCCTCAGCGGGGGACGCACAGATACGCAGTATTTT. Translating it yields CASSPLSGGRTDTQYF.

The V gene is TRBV27, the J gene TRBJ2-5; TRBD1 matches at 7 bases. The CDR3 sequence is 16 residues long. The V and J ends lost 3 bases and 5 bases, in that order; junction bases with no gene match: 12. Looked up from germline, CDR1 is MNHEY and CDR2 is SMNVEV (reference sequence). CDR3 residues: CASSLLFTGAGETQYF. CDR3 nucleotide sequence: TGTGCCAGCAGTTTGCTGTTCACAGGGGCCGGGGAGACCCAGTACTTC.

CDR3 DNA sequence: TGTGCCAGCAGTTTCTCAACGGGGATGGTGAACACTGAAGCTTTCTTT. This sequence encodes CASSFSTGMVNTEAFF. V and J are TRBV28 and TRBJ1-1; D is undetermined. Trimming took 3 bases from V and 0 from J, leaving 14 bases between them. The CDR3 is made up of 16 amino acids. CDR1 and CDR2 (germline): MDHEN, SYDVKM.

This clonotype was seen many times. CDR3 nucleotide sequence: TGTGCCAGCACCCTAACGGCGGGACAGGGGAGGACCGGGGAGCTGTTTTTT. This sequence encodes CASTLTAGQGRTGELFF. This sequence joins TRBV7-9 and TRBJ2-2; 10 nucleotides align to TRBD1. The CDR3 consists of 17 residues. V was pared by 7 bases and J by 5 bases, with 13 bases of the junction left unmatched. Germline V gene sequence: CDR1 SEHNR, CDR2 FQNEAQ (reference sequence).

The rearrangement joins TRBV2 to TRBJ2-1; possibly TRBD2 for D (6 bases). Germline V gives CDR1 SNHLY, CDR2 FYNNEI. V dropped 9 bases and J dropped 1 base, with 22 bases sitting between them. This CDR3 contains 17 residues. CDR3 in DNA: TGTGCCAGTGGGGGGTCCCTATGGACGGATTCCTACAATGAGCAGTTCTTC. It translates to CASGGSLWTDSYNEQFF.

The CDR3 sequence is CASSLWGVAVSGANVLTF. Written as DNA, the CDR3 is TGTGCCAGCAGCCTGTGGGGGGTGGCCGTCTCTGGGGCCAACGTCCTGACTTTC. V gene TRBV7-9 combines with J gene TRBJ2-6; a weak D match, TRBD2 (6 bases). The germline V gene has CDR1 SEHNR and CDR2 FQNEAQ (reference sequence). The CDR3 covers 18 residues. With 5 bases removed from V and 0 bases from J, the gap between germline ends came to 17 bases.

J is TRBJ2-1 and V is TRBV10-3, with a weak D call TRBD2 (7 bases). The CDR3 is made up of 14 amino acids. Germline V gene lookup returns CDR1 ENHRY and CDR2 SYGVKD. V was pared by 10 bases and J by 4 bases, with 17 bases between. The CDR3 reads CATFKGGRYNEQFF. The DNA for the CDR3 is TGTGCCACCTTTAAGGGGGGGCGATACAATGAGCAGTTCTTC.

The rearrangement joins TRBV7-9 to TRBJ2-1, with 7 bases identical to TRBD1. The germline gives CDR1 SEHNR, CDR2 FQNEAQ (reference sequence). Trimming took 6 bases from V and 8 from J; bases not matched to a gene: 7. The CDR3 length is 13 residues. For the CDR3, the DNA is TGTGCCAGCAGAGAGGGGGCAATCGATGAGCAGTTCTTC. Translated, it gives CASREGAIDEQFF.

The genes are TRBV27 and TRBJ2-1, with D maybe TRBD2 (5 bases). Trimming left V 7 bases short and J 4 bases short, with 11 bases between. The V gene's germline CDR1 is MNHEY and CDR2 SMNVEV (reference sequence). The CDR3 has 13 residues. DNA of the CDR3: TGTGCCAGCAAAAGGAGGACTTACAATGAGCAGTTCTTC. Translating it yields CASKRRTYNEQFF.

In its sample, this clonotype was seen many times. The genes are TRBV7-8 and TRBJ2-1, with D perhaps TRBD1 or TRBD2 (5 bases each). Per germline, CDR1 SGHVS and CDR2 FQNEAQ. V was clipped by 2 bases and J by 0 bases, with 14 bases between them. This CDR3 has 17 amino acids. CDR3 residues: CASSLPRVGSSYNEQFF. The CDR3 bases are TGTGCCAGCAGCTTACCCAGGGTGGGGAGCTCCTACAATGAGCAGTTCTTC. Based on the CDR3 plus reference TRBV7-8 and TRBJ2-1, the full variable domain is GAGVSQSPRYKVAKRGQDVALRCDPISGHVSLFWYQQALGQGPEFLTYFQNEAQLDKSGLPSDRFFAERPEGSVSTLKIQRTQQEDSAVYLCASSLPRVGSSYNEQFFGPGTRLTVL.

J is TRBJ1-6 and V is TRBV7-2; D unclear. This CDR3 comprises 19 residues. Germline lookup yields CDR1 SGHTA and CDR2 FQGNSA. Trimming removed 5 bases from V and 0 bases from J, with 20 bases in between. The CDR3 loop is CASSILGAHLSSYNSPLHF. In DNA, the CDR3 is TGTGCCAGCAGCATCCTTGGAGCCCACCTCAGCTCCTATAATTCACCCCTCCACTTT.

This clonotype has a handful of counts. This chain's CDR3 is CASGFPPGPDTQYF. The CDR3 nucleotides read TGTGCTAGTGGTTTCCCCCCAGGGCCGGATACGCAGTATTTT. V gene TRBV12-5 combines with J gene TRBJ2-3; tentative D call: TRBD1 (5 bases). This CDR3 is built from 14 residues. Trimming shortened V by 3 bases and J by 6 bases, and 13 bases separated the two germline ends. The V gene's germline CDR1 is LGHNT and CDR2 FRNRAP.

The chain couples TRBV27 to TRBJ1-1, with a tentative D call TRBD1 (6 bases). CDR3 length equals 15 residues. The ends were cut back, 4 bases at V and 2 bases at J, with 14 bases in the middle. Germline values: CDR1 MNHEY, CDR2 SMNVEV (reference sequence). This CDR3 reads CASSSAQGRNTEAFF. The CDR3 nucleotides are TGTGCCAGCAGTTCAGCCCAGGGGAGAAACACTGAAGCTTTCTTT.

The chain recombines TRBV11-2 with TRBJ2-1; D perhaps matches TRBD2 (7 bases). The V end lost 7 bases, the J end lost 7 bases, and 20 bases lay between the germline ends. Germline V CDR1 and CDR2: SGHAT, FQNNGV. The CDR3 length is 15 residues. The DNA of the CDR3 is TGTGCCAGCAACGTGTGGGGGGGCATGTCGAATGAGCAGTTCTTC. The encoded protein is CASNVWGGMSNEQFF. The full variable domain, with the rest looked up from reference TRBV11-2 and TRBJ2-1, is EAGVAQSPRYKIIEKRQSVAFWCNPISGHATLYWYQQILGQGPKLLIQFQNNGVVDDSQLPKDRFSAERLKGVDSTLKIQPAKLEDSAVYLCASNVWGGMSNEQFFGPGTRLTVL.

This clonotype has only a few counts. This chain joins TRBV2 and TRBJ1-1; no definite D call. Germline CDR1 is SNHLY and CDR2 is FYNNEI. The CDR3 totals 12 residues. The V gene lost 10 bases and the J gene lost 3 bases, with 12 bases spanning the gap. CDR3: CATYRGHTEAFF. The DNA for the CDR3 is TGTGCCACCTACCGAGGACACACTGAAGCTTTCTTT.

This clonotype came up many times. The gene calls are TRBV6-1 and TRBJ2-7, with 8 bases matching TRBD2. The germline V gene encodes CDR1 MNHNS and CDR2 SASEGT. This CDR3 has 14 residues. V lost 4 bases and J lost 5; bases outside the gene matches: 7. The CDR3 DNA is TGTGCCAGCAGTGTTATCGGGGGGGCGGACGAGCAGTACTTC. Protein sequence: CASSVIGGADEQYF.

V usage is TRBV20-1 and J usage is TRBJ2-7, with D perhaps being TRBD1 or TRBD2 (5 bases each). From germline, CDR1 is DFQATT and CDR2 SNEGSKA (reference sequence). V was clipped by 5 bases and J by 3 bases, with 14 bases between them. CDR3 length: 13 residues. CDR3 residues: CSALGRTFYEQYV. The CDR3 coding sequence is TGCAGTGCTCTGGGACGGACCTTCTACGAGCAGTACGTC.

This sequence joins TRBV7-2 and TRBJ2-3; 10 nucleotides line up with TRBD2. This CDR3 spans 16 amino acids. Looked up from germline, CDR1 is SGHTA and CDR2 is FQGNSA. V trimming: 2 bases; J trimming: 4 bases; junction bases outside the gene matches: 6. As DNA, the CDR3 is TGTGCCAGCAGCTTACTAGCGGGGGTTGTGGCAGATACGCAGTATTTT. Amino acids: CASSLLAGVVADTQYF. Based on the CDR3 plus reference TRBV7-2 and TRBJ2-3, the full variable domain is GAGVSQSPSNKVTEKGKDVELRCDPISGHTALYWYRQSLGQGLEFLIYFQGNSAPDKSGLPSDRFSAERTGGSVSTLTIQRTQQEDSAVYLCASSLLAGVVADTQYFGPGTRLTVL.

J is TRBJ1-2 and V is TRBV12-3 or TRBV12-4; D gene unclear. The CDR3 runs to 14 residues. Trimming removed 1 base at V and 8 bases at J, with 14 bases between. CDR3 bases: TGTGCCAGCAGTTTAGAACCGGCGGCGGGAGGCTACACCTTC. It yields the protein CASSLEPAAGGYTF.

The CDR3 nucleotides read TGTGCCAGTAGTATCCCCTCTAGCGGGGTGTCCGGGGAGCTGTTTTTT. This sequence encodes CASSIPSSGVSGELFF. The rearrangement uses TRBV19 and TRBJ2-2; 9 nucleotides align to TRBD2. Germline V CDR1 and CDR2: LNHDA, SQIVND (reference sequence). J gave up 6 bases and V 3 bases, and 8 bases lay outside the gene matches. The CDR3 has 16 residues.

This clonotype was detected many times. The chain is built from TRBV7-6 and TRBJ2-6, with D perhaps TRBD2 (7 bases). The CDR3 has 19 residues. Germline loops: CDR1 SGHVS, CDR2 FNYEAQ. V was shortened by 6 bases and J by 1 base, with 22 bases between the two germline ends. CDR3 in amino acids: CASRAVAGAILSGANVLTF. The CDR3 bases are TGTGCCAGCAGGGCAGTGGCGGGGGCGATACTTTCTGGGGCCAACGTCCTGACTTTC.

This clonotype was recorded many times. This sequence joins TRBV7-6 and TRBJ2-5; tentatively, D is TRBD1 (5 bases). The CDR3 sequence is 15 residues long. Trimming stripped 3 bases from V and 2 bases from J, with 13 bases between. Per germline, CDR1 SGHVS and CDR2 FNYEAQ. The CDR3 sequence: CASSFSGFRQETQYF. The CDR3 DNA follows: TGTGCCAGCAGCTTTTCAGGGTTTAGACAAGAGACCCAGTACTTC.

The V gene is TRBV27, the J gene TRBJ2-3; the match to TRBD2 covers 11 bases. The CDR3 covers 14 residues. Losses at the gene ends were 9 bases for V and 0 bases for J; bases not matched to a gene: 2. Looked up from germline, CDR1 is MNHEY and CDR2 is SMNVEV (reference sequence). This CDR3 is CASRLAGSTDTQYF. CDR3 DNA: TGTGCCAGTCGACTAGCGGGGAGCACAGATACGCAGTATTTT.

This clonotype occurred many times. The chain employs TRBV7-8 and TRBJ2-1; 10 bases are shared with TRBD2. Germline V gene lookup returns CDR1 SGHVS and CDR2 FQNEAQ. J was trimmed by 6 bases and V by 6 bases; bases with no gene match: 8. There are 15 residues in the CDR3. CDR3 nucleotides: TGTGCCAGCAGTCCCCTAGCGGGGGCCCCCAATGAGCAGTTCTTC. It yields the protein CASSPLAGAPNEQFF.

This clonotype was seen a handful of times. This sequence joins TRBV7-9 and TRBJ2-1; D is possibly TRBD2 (6 bases). Deletions cut 5 bases from V and 3 bases from J, with 14 bases between. The germline V gene has CDR1 SEHNR and CDR2 FQNEAQ (reference sequence). The CDR3 consists of 15 residues. CDR3 region: CASSQDYSYYNEQFF. The CDR3 DNA reads TGTGCCAGCAGCCAGGACTACTCCTACTACAATGAGCAGTTCTTC.